Listed below are T cell receptor beta chains from one sample, sequenced in a study of T-cell memory formation after mild COVID-19. TCRdb reprocessed the 5' RACE reads via MiXCR and lists one record per CDR3 protein. Found here are about 440,000 distinct CDR3 sequences, 15% to 20% of them singletons; the top ten hold more than 8%. Sequenced input: PBMCs or a T cell subset sorted from them (not recorded which). These receptors came from an adult woman who had mild COVID-19 (a few samples of this study predate the infection). Cell type and time point are not known. CDR3s include the opening cysteine and the closing phenylalanine or tryptophan. A D gene is named only where the DNA matches it firmly. Size is stated for part of the rows, as once, few or many counts, or as a class when the clone is expanded.

TGTGCCAGCAGTGTTAGCGGGAGCCTCAATGAGCAGTTCTTC	CASSVSGSLNEQFF	TRBV6-1	few	TRBD2	TRBJ2-1
TGTGCCAGCAGCGTAGAGGGGAGTTATAATTCACCCCTCCACTTT	CASSVEGSYNSPLHF	TRBV9	.	.	TRBJ1-6
TGTGCCAGCAGGGGGAGGGACCCGAAGGGAACTTACAATGAGCAGTTCTTC	CASRGRDPKGTYNEQFF	TRBV2	.	TRBD2	TRBJ2-1
TGTGCCAGCAGCTTATACGGCAGGGAGGTGCAAATGAACACTGAAGCTTTCTTT	CASSLYGREVQMNTEAFF	TRBV7-9	.	.	TRBJ1-1
TGCAGCGCCCGAGAGGGCTTCTCTGGAAACACCATATATTTT	CSAREGFSGNTIYF	TRBV29-1	few	.	TRBJ1-3
TGTGCCAGCAGCTTAGGTATTCAGGGGGTAACTGAAGCTTTCTTT	CASSLGIQGVTEAFF	TRBV7-2	.	TRBD1	TRBJ1-1
TGCGCCAGCAGCTTACCCCGTCCTATAGCGGGAGCTTCCTACAATGAGCAGTTCTTC	CASSLPRPIAGASYNEQFF	TRBV5-1	.	TRBD2	TRBJ2-1
TGTGCCAGCAGCTCAACAGGATCGTCCTACGAGCAGTACTTC	CASSSTGSSYEQYF	TRBV7-9	few	.	TRBJ2-7
TGCGCCAGCAGCTTCGGGGCTGGAAACACCATATATTTT	CASSFGAGNTIYF	TRBV5-1	.	.	TRBJ1-3
TGTGCCAGCAGCTACACGGGGATGACCCAGTACTTC	CASSYTGMTQYF	TRBV7-2	many	.	TRBJ2-5
TGCAGTGCTCTGGACGTGAGCTCCTACAATGAGCAGTTCTTC	CSALDVSSYNEQFF	TRBV20-1	few	.	TRBJ2-1
TGTGCCAGCAGCCCCCAGTTAAACTATGGCTACACCTTC	CASSPQLNYGYTF	TRBV7-2	few	.	TRBJ1-2
TGCGCCAGCAGCTTGGAGGGACAGTCTGGTCACGAGCAGTACTTC	CASSLEGQSGHEQYF	TRBV5-1	.	TRBD1	TRBJ2-7
TGCAGCGTTCTAGGGGGCGGCGAGCAGTACTTC	CSVLGGGEQYF	TRBV29-1	.	TRBD1	TRBJ2-7
TGTGCCACCAGTGATTTCGGGGGTCAGGCGGCAGATACGCAGTATTTT	CATSDFGGQAADTQYF	TRBV24-1	few	.	TRBJ2-3
TGCAGTGCTAATGGGCTAGCGGGAGATACGCAGTATTTT	CSANGLAGDTQYF	TRBV20-1	few	TRBD2	TRBJ2-3
TGCGCCAGCAGCCAAACGGCGTTCAACTACGAGCAGTACTTC	CASSQTAFNYEQYF	TRBV4-1	.	.	TRBJ2-7
TGTGCCACCAGCAGATCCGGGACCCGCTACGAGCAGTACTTC	CATSRSGTRYEQYF	TRBV15	.	.	TRBJ2-7
TGTGCCACCGGAAGCGGGAGCACAGATACGCAGTATTTT	CATGSGSTDTQYF	TRBV24-1	.	.	TRBJ2-3
TGTGCCATCAGTGAGTCTGATGGGGAGACTGAAGCTTTCTTT	CAISESDGETEAFF	TRBV10-3	.	.	TRBJ1-1
TGTGCCTGGAATAAAGGGACAGGATCAGAGACCCAGTACTTC	CAWNKGTGSETQYF	TRBV30	.	TRBD1	TRBJ2-5
TGTGCCAGCAGTGTGGTCCTAGCGGGAATCAATGAGCAGTTCTTC	CASSVVLAGINEQFF	TRBV2	.	TRBD2	TRBJ2-1
TGTGCCATCGGCGGGGCCCAGTGGCTCACAGATACGCAGTATTTT	CAIGGAQWLTDTQYF	TRBV10-3	few	.	TRBJ2-3
TGTGCCAGCAGCCCACTGGACAGCTACACAGATACGCAGTATTTT	CASSPLDSYTDTQYF	TRBV7-9	.	.	TRBJ2-3
TGTGCCAGCAGCAATAGACAGACCCAGTACTTC	CASSNRQTQYF	TRBV7-2	once	.	TRBJ2-5
TGCGCCAGCACCGGAGGGGGGAACACTGAAGCTTTCTTT	CASTGGGNTEAFF	TRBV5-1	few	.	TRBJ1-1
TGTGCCCCTAGGGGCAGACTCTACAATGAGCAGTTCTTC	CAPRGRLYNEQFF	TRBV6-5	few	.	TRBJ2-1
TGTGCCAGCAGCCAGTTTGACAGGGCCAACTATGGCTACACCTTC	CASSQFDRANYGYTF	TRBV3-1	many	TRBD1	TRBJ1-2
TGTGCCAGCAGTCGAGGGATTTCCTACAATGAGCAGTTCTTC	CASSRGISYNEQFF	TRBV12-3/TRBV12-4	few	.	TRBJ2-1
TGTGCCAGCAGCGCCCGACTAGCGGTATATTCCTACAATGAGCAGTTCTTC	CASSARLAVYSYNEQFF	TRBV7-2	few	TRBD2	TRBJ2-1
TGTGCCAGCAGCTTACTAGCGGACTACCAAGAGACCCAGTACTTC	CASSLLADYQETQYF	TRBV5-6	few	TRBD2	TRBJ2-5
TGTGCCACCAGCTTAGGATTGGGTGGCTACACCTTC	CATSLGLGGYTF	TRBV24-1	.	.	TRBJ1-2
TGCAGCGTTGAAGATGGGGGGCGAGGACCTGAAGCTTTCTTT	CSVEDGGRGPEAFF	TRBV29-1	few	.	TRBJ1-1
TGTGCCAGCAGCTTTTTGGGGGCCGGGGGAAACACCATATATTTT	CASSFLGAGGNTIYF	TRBV5-5	.	.	TRBJ1-3
TGCGCCAGCAGCCATTCGTTGGTGGGGGATGGCTACACCTTC	CASSHSLVGDGYTF	TRBV4-1	.	.	TRBJ1-2
TGTGCCAGCAGCACGGGCGGGGGGCTCTCCTACGAGCAGTACTTC	CASSTGGGLSYEQYF	TRBV14	.	TRBD2	TRBJ2-7
TGTGCCAGCAGCTTAGCAACCGCAACTAATGAAAAACTGTTTTTT	CASSLATATNEKLFF	TRBV7-6	few	.	TRBJ1-4
TGCAGTGCCATTAGCGGGAGTTCTTACTACGAGCAGTACTTC	CSAISGSSYYEQYF	TRBV20-1	.	TRBD2	TRBJ2-7
TGTGCCAGCAGCGTAGGGGACACCAAGGGCAATGAGCAGTTCTTC	CASSVGDTKGNEQFF	TRBV9	.	.	TRBJ2-1
TGTGCCAGCAGAATTCAGGGTGCAGATGAGCAGTTCTTC	CASRIQGADEQFF	TRBV6-5	.	.	TRBJ2-1
TGTGCCAGCAGTTCCGGGACATCCACCGGGGAGCTGTTTTTT	CASSSGTSTGELFF	TRBV2	.	.	TRBJ2-2
TGTGCCAGCAGCTTGGGGGGGACAGGGCGCACCTATGGAGGCTACACCTTC	CASSLGGTGRTYGGYTF	TRBV7-9	.	TRBD1	TRBJ1-2
TGCGCCAGCAGCCAACTTACAGGGGGCGACCGCCAAAACATTCAGTACTTC	CASSQLTGGDRQNIQYF	TRBV4-1	.	TRBD1	TRBJ2-4
TGTGCCACCAGCAGAGATCGTCGAGGGGCACCCATGAACACTGAAGCTTTCTTT	CATSRDRRGAPMNTEAFF	TRBV15	few	.	TRBJ1-1
TGTGCCAGCAGTGAAGGTGCGGTCGTCCAAGAGACCCAGTACTTC	CASSEGAVVQETQYF	TRBV2	few	.	TRBJ2-5
TGTGCCAGCAGCTTATGGCAGGGTTATGGCTACACCTTC	CASSLWQGYGYTF	TRBV7-9	few	.	TRBJ1-2
TGTGCCAGCAGCTACCGTAACTCCTACGAGCAGTACTTC	CASSYRNSYEQYF	TRBV5-5	.	.	TRBJ2-7
TGCAGTGCTAGAGTACCCCCCTATTCCTATGGCTACACCTTC	CSARVPPYSYGYTF	TRBV20-1	.	.	TRBJ1-2
TGCAGCGCCAGGATGGGCAGTGGGTCCACAGATACGCAGTATTTT	CSARMGSGSTDTQYF	TRBV29-1	few	.	TRBJ2-3
TGTGCCAGCAGCCCGCAGGGGGGGGACTATGGCTACACCTTC	CASSPQGGDYGYTF	TRBV7-9	.	TRBD1	TRBJ1-2
TGTGCCAGCTCACCACCGGGGGTCGGTGGTGTCTTATACGAGCAGTACTTC	CASSPPGVGGVLYEQYF	TRBV18	few	.	TRBJ2-7
TGTGCCAGCAGTGAAGTCAGAGCGAACACTGAAGCTTTCTTT	CASSEVRANTEAFF	TRBV6-1	few	.	TRBJ1-1
TGTGCCAGCAGCCATACAACGACAGGGGGCAATCAGCCCCAGCATTTT	CASSHTTTGGNQPQHF	TRBV4-2	many	TRBD1	TRBJ1-5
TGTGCCAGCAGCCGCAGATTGGAATCGGGACAGGCCACACTCATCTCTGGAAACACCATATATTTT	CASSRRLESGQATLISGNTIYF	TRBV7-9	few	TRBD1	TRBJ1-3